The 14 T cell receptor beta chains listed next were all sequenced from one sample in a study of blood T cell repertoires in COVID-19. Profiling relied on immunoSEQ multiplex PCR, and the TCRdb table lists in-frame clones only, not all of them. The data contain around 64,000 clones, 75% to 90% of them singletons. Sequencing was performed on peripheral blood. These receptors were obtained from a man in his forties or fifties with active COVID-19.

In DNA, the CDR3 is TGTGCCAGCAGTTCCGTAAACTCCGGGCCCCAGCATTTT. Amino acids: CASSSVNSGPQHF. This chain connects TRBV6-5 to TRBJ1-5; D is unclear. V was trimmed by 4 bases and J by 9 bases, leaving 13 bases between them. Germline V gene lookup returns CDR1 MNHEY and CDR2 SVGAGI. The CDR3 runs to 13 residues.

This clone turned up a few times. The chain employs TRBV7-9 and TRBJ2-1; D call uncertain. The CDR3 totals 12 residues. Trimming removed 5 bases at V and 6 bases at J, with 8 bases between. In germline, CDR1 is SEHNR, CDR2 FQNEAQ (reference sequence). CDR3 DNA sequence: TGTGCCAGCAGCATCACACGCAATGAGCAGTTCTTC. Protein sequence: CASSITRNEQFF.

The CDR3, as DNA: TGTGCCTGGACTCGGAGCTCAGGGGGCTACACCTTC. The encoded protein is CAWTRSSGGYTF. This chain connects TRBV30 to TRBJ1-2; possibly TRBD1 for D (5 bases). The germline V gene encodes CDR1 GTSNPN and CDR2 SVGIG (reference sequence). Trimming took off 4 bases at V and 8 bases at J, with 14 bases between the two ends. CDR3 length: 12 residues. The whole variable domain, remainder taken from reference TRBV30 and TRBJ1-2, is SQTIHQWPATLVQPVGSPLSLECTVEGTSNPNLYWYRQAAGRGLQLLFYSVGIGQISSEVPQNLSASRPQDRQFILSSKKLLLSDSGFYLCAWTRSSGGYTFGSGTRLTVV.

The gene calls are TRBV5-4 and TRBJ1-6; no reliable D call. The CDR3 consists of 12 residues. Trimming left V 4 bases short and J 7 bases short, with 6 bases between. Germline CDR1 SGHNT, CDR2 YYREEE (reference sequence). The CDR3 loop reads CASSLPNSPLHF. CDR3 in DNA: TGTGCCAGCAGCCTACCGAATTCACCCCTCCACTTT.

V and J are TRBV7-2 and TRBJ2-1; D unresolved. Germline-derived CDR1 and CDR2 are SGHTA and FQGNSA. The CDR3 extends over 15 amino acids. V was shortened by 4 bases and J by 3 bases, with 13 bases between the two germline ends. This chain's CDR3 is CASSSTGGSYNEQFF. CDR3 nucleotides: TGTGCCAGCAGCTCAACCGGCGGAAGCTACAATGAGCAGTTCTTC.

The chain uses TRBV7-8 and TRBJ1-5; TRBD1 matches 8 bases. Germline CDR1 reads SGHVS; CDR2 reads FQNEAQ. V lost 2 bases and J lost 4; bases outside the gene matches: 4. The CDR3 covers 15 residues. CDR3 loop: CASSLRTGRNQPQHF. CDR3 nucleotide sequence: TGTGCCAGCAGCTTAAGGACAGGGCGGAATCAGCCCCAGCATTTT.

V and J are TRBV27 and TRBJ2-6, with 9 bases matching TRBD2. V dropped 4 bases and J dropped 3; count of bases not matched to a gene: 16. Germline V lookup: CDR1 MNHEY, CDR2 SMNVEV (reference sequence). CDR3 length: 20 residues. The CDR3 region is CASSSYSGGSGSRGANVLTF. CDR3 DNA sequence: TGTGCCAGCAGTTCCTATTCGGGAGGTAGCGGGAGTCGTGGGGCCAACGTCCTGACTTTC.

The chain is built from TRBV11-2 and TRBJ1-5; D gene unclear. The CDR3 has 16 amino acids. Deletions cut 6 bases from V and 3 bases from J, with 18 bases between. From germline, CDR1 is SGHAT and CDR2 FQNNGV. In DNA form, the CDR3 reads TGTGCCAGCAGTCGCTCGACACGCGCAATCAATCAGCCCCAGCATTTT. Translating gives CASSRSTRAINQPQHF.

The chain is built from TRBV27 and TRBJ1-1; TRBD1 aligns across 7 bases. The CDR3 extends over 15 amino acids. Germline assignment: CDR1 MNHEY and CDR2 SMNVEV (reference sequence). V shed 6 bases and J 7 bases; nucleotides not matched to a gene: 14. The CDR3 region has the DNA TGTGCCAGCAGCCCCGGGGGACAGTCACGCGGTGAAGCTTTCTTT. Protein: CASSPGGQSRGEAFF.

This rearrangement joins TRBV3-1 (or the pseudogene TRBV3-2) to TRBJ2-3; perhaps TRBD2 as D (5 bases). Trimming pared 4 bases from V and 0 bases from J, leaving 11 bases between. CDR3 length equals 15 residues. In germline, CDR1 is LGHDT, CDR2 YNNKEL (reference sequence). CDR3 in DNA: TGTGCCAGCAGCCTGAGGAGCGGTAGCACAGATACGCAGTATTTT. Protein sequence: CASSLRSGSTDTQYF.

CDR3 region: CASSYGTASYEQYF. In DNA form, the CDR3 reads TGTGCCAGCAGCTACGGGACTGCCTCCTACGAGCAGTACTTC. The chain employs TRBV11-3 and TRBJ2-7; perhaps TRBD2 as D (6 bases). The V gene lost 4 bases and the J gene lost 0 bases, with 10 bases spanning the gap. The CDR3 has 14 residues. Germline V gene lookup returns CDR1 SGHNT and CDR2 YENEEA.

This chain uses TRBV5-1 with TRBJ2-3; D unclear. CDR3 length: 14 amino acids. The germline gives CDR1 SGHRS, CDR2 YFSETQ. V lost 0 bases to trimming and J lost 1 base, with 6 bases between them. The CDR3 loop is CASSLAFGTDTQYF. The DNA of the CDR3 is TGCGCCAGCAGCTTGGCTTTTGGCACAGATACGCAGTATTTT. Full variable domain (remainder filled in from reference TRBV5-1 and TRBJ2-3): KAGVTQTPRYLIKTRGQQVTLSCSPISGHRSVSWYQQTPGQGLQFLFEYFSETQRNKGNFPGRFSGRQFSNSRSEMNVSTLELGDSALYLCASSLAFGTDTQYFGPGTRLTVL.

The chain employs TRBV5-5 and TRBJ2-1; D may be TRBD2 (6 bases). Trimming shortened V by 0 bases and J by 3 bases, and 10 bases separated the two germline ends. Per the germline V gene, CDR1 is SGHKS and CDR2 is YYEKEE (reference sequence). The CDR3 has 15 amino acids. CDR3 nucleotides: TGTGCCAGCAGCTTGGTGCCGGGGGTCTACAATGAGCAGTTCTTC. Encoded protein: CASSLVPGVYNEQFF. The full variable domain, with the rest looked up from reference TRBV5-5 and TRBJ2-1, is DAGVTQSPTHLIKTRGQQVTLRCSPISGHKSVSWYQQVLGQGPQFIFQYYEKEERGRGNFPDRFSARQFPNYSSELNVNALLLGDSALYLCASSLVPGVYNEQFFGPGTRLTVL.

This sequence joins TRBV6-2 or TRBV6-3 and TRBJ1-5; 8 bases line up with TRBD1. CDR3 length: 15 residues. V trimming: 6 bases; J trimming: 1 base; junction bases outside the gene matches: 5. From germline, CDR1 is MNHEY and CDR2 SVGEGT. CDR3 sequence (DNA): TGTGCCAGCAGCCATGACAGGGGAAGCAATCAGCCCCAGCATTTT. Its translation: CASSHDRGSNQPQHF.